Following are 13 T cell receptor beta chains from one sample sequenced in a study of T cells in women clearing cervical HPV infection. TCRdb's table, derived via immunoSEQ multiplex PCR, lists solely in-frame clones and lacks some. Its clone listing holds 30,000 to 35,000 clones. The specimen was blood buffy coat. The receptor set was obtained from a woman aged 18-70 years with a cervical HPV16 infection that either progressed to CIN3+ or cleared (not recorded which).

As for this clone: The CDR3 end lies 3 residues beyond the end of the read and is filled in from the germline J gene. This chain connects TRBV5-6 to TRBJ1-3; D is perhaps TRBD1 (6 bases). Germline assignment: CDR1 SGHDT and CDR2 YYEEEE. V lost 7 bases and J lost 6, with 17 bases in between. CDR3 length: 14 amino acids. The CDR3 loop is CASSPGTSTNTIYF. Partial CDR3 DNA: TGTGCCAGCTCCCCCGGGACATCCACAAACACC.

This chain's CDR3 is CASSIGGSQTQYF. Incomplete CDR3 DNA: TGTGCCAGTAGTATAGGCGGGTCGCAGACC. The chain employs TRBV19 and TRBJ2-5; D may be TRBD2 (5 bases). The CDR3 is cut off 3 residues early in the read; its end comes from the germline J gene. V was shortened by 1 base and J by 6 bases, with 9 bases between the two germline ends. The CDR3 contains 13 residues. In germline, CDR1 is LNHDA, CDR2 SQIVND (reference sequence).

In regard to this clone: With the read ending 3 residues before the CDR3 end, the germline J gene is used to fill in that end. This chain links TRBV6-1 with TRBJ1-1, with a possible D match to TRBD1 (5 bases). Germline values: CDR1 MNHNS, CDR2 SASEGT. The germline V and J ends were trimmed by 2 bases and 3 bases, with 7 bases remaining between them. The CDR3 is made up of 13 amino acids. CDR3 sequence reads: CASSERGDTEAFF. The sequenced part of the CDR3 DNA is TGTGCCAGCAGTGAACGAGGGGACACTGAA.

To note about this clone: Read sequence stops 3 residues before the CDR3 end, and the germline J gene provides the missing end. The chain employs TRBV30 and TRBJ1-2, with a tentative D call TRBD1 (5 bases). Trimming removed 0 bases from V and 7 bases from J, with 6 bases in between. Germline lookup yields CDR1 GTSNPN and CDR2 SVGIG (reference sequence). The CDR3 extends over 11 amino acids. CDR3 sequence: CAWSVRGGYTF. The covered CDR3 bases are TGTGCCTGGAGTGTAAGGGGTGGC. Full variable domain (rest looked up from reference TRBV30 and TRBJ1-2): SQTIHQWPATLVQPVGSPLSLECTVEGTSNPNLYWYRQAAGRGLQLLFYSVGIGQISSEVPQNLSASRPQDRQFILSSKKLLLSDSGFYLCAWSVRGGYTFGSGTRLTVV.

A remark on this clone: Sequencing ends 3 residues short of the CDR3 end; the germline J gene provides the rest. The chain links TRBV27 to TRBJ2-3, with D unclear. The CDR3 spans 14 residues. Germline V gene lookup returns CDR1 MNHEY and CDR2 SMNVEV (reference sequence). Trimming pared 9 bases from V and 0 bases from J, leaving 13 bases between. The CDR3 is CASMRTPSTDTQYF. The CDR3 DNA, read in part, is TGTGCCAGTATGCGTACCCCCAGCACAGATACG.

A note on this clone: The missing CDR3 end, 3 residues past where the read stops, is filled in from the germline J gene. The V gene is TRBV18, the J gene TRBJ2-1, with 13 bases fitting TRBD2. V gave up 3 bases and J gave up 7 bases; unmatched junction bases: 9. CDR1 and CDR2 from the germline V gene are KGHSH and LQKENI. The CDR3 has 17 amino acids. The CDR3 DNA, read in part, is TGTGCCAGCTCACCTACTAGCGGGGGGGACTTGCAGAATGAG. Amino acids: CASSPTSGGDLQNE. The entire CDR3 is CASSPTSGGDLQNEQFF.

Points on this clone: The read terminates 3 residues before the CDR3 end, so the remaining end is supplied by the germline J gene. This sequence joins TRBV13 and TRBJ2-7; 9 nucleotides match TRBD1. V lost 5 bases, J lost 3 bases, and 8 bases stayed unmatched. Germline lookup yields CDR1 PRHDT and CDR2 FYEKMQ (reference sequence). The CDR3 loop spans 15 amino acids. CDR3 sequence reads: CASSPRTGAFYEQYF. The CDR3 bases that were read are TGTGCCAGCAGCCCCCGGACAGGGGCATTCTACGAG.

Points on this clone: The CDR3 goes on 3 residues after the read ends, and that part is filled in from the germline J gene. The rearrangement links TRBV6-2 or TRBV6-3 to TRBJ2-7; 8 bases are shared with TRBD1. Trimming at V came to 0 bases and at J to 1 base, leaving 2 bases not matched to a gene. Germline V gene data show CDR1 as MNHEY and CDR2 as SVGEGT. The CDR3 totals 15 residues. CDR3: CASSYSGQGSYEQYF. Partial CDR3 DNA: TGTGCCAGCAGTTACTCTGGACAGGGTTCCTACGAG.

Comments on this clone: The read ends 3 residues shy of where the CDR3 ends; the end is completed using the germline J gene. This chain joins TRBV7-8 and TRBJ1-4; no firm D call. Germline V CDR1 and CDR2: SGHVS, FQNEAQ. The CDR3 is 14 amino acids. Deletions cut 3 bases from V and 3 bases from J, with 8 bases between. The sequenced part of the CDR3 DNA is TGTGCCAGCAGCTTCGGGGTGGCTAATGAAAAA. Translation gives CASSFGVANEK. The complete CDR3 sequence is CASSFGVANEKLFF.

Concerning this clone itself: The read comes to an end 3 residues before the CDR3 does, leaving the germline J gene to fill in the end. This chain connects TRBV20-1 to TRBJ2-5; 10 nucleotides agree with TRBD1. Germline V gives CDR1 DFQATT, CDR2 SNEGSKA (reference sequence). V lost 6 bases and J lost 3; bases outside the gene matches: 10. This CDR3 contains 15 residues. The covered CDR3 bases are TGCAGTGCCCGTGGGGACAGGGGCGCGGAAGAGACC. It yields the protein CSARGDRGAEET. The full-length CDR3 reads as CSARGDRGAEETQYF.

Points on this clone: The read terminates 3 residues ahead of where the CDR3 ends, so the germline J gene completes it. The chain carries TRBV5-5 and TRBJ2-3, with D maybe TRBD1 (7 bases). This CDR3 is 14 amino acids long. Germline lookup yields CDR1 SGHKS and CDR2 YYEKEE (reference sequence). V lost 1 base, J lost 5 bases, and 11 bases lay in between. CDR3 DNA, as far as it was read: TGTGCCAGCAGCTTGTCAGGGGGGTTAGATACG. It is translated as CASSLSGGLDT. The entire CDR3 is CASSLSGGLDTQYF.

Points on this clone: The read gets to within 3 residues of the CDR3 end, and the germline J gene fills in the rest. The genes are TRBV2 and TRBJ1-5, with a tentative D call TRBD1 (5 bases). CDR1 and CDR2 from the germline V gene are SNHLY and FYNNEI. Trimming took off 8 bases at V and 5 bases at J, with 13 bases between the two ends. This CDR3 is 13 amino acids long. The CDR3 bases that were read are TGTGCCAGCCGAGAGTCGGGGGATCAGCCC. Protein: CASRESGDQP. In full, the CDR3 is CASRESGDQPQHF.

This clone shows up as medium-sized (0.01 to 0.1%) by frequency. Read data end 3 residues before the CDR3 end; the end is taken from the germline J gene. V gene TRBV7-2 combines with J gene TRBJ2-3, with 7 bases identical to TRBD2. Germline-derived CDR1 and CDR2 are SGHTA and FQGNSA. V trimming: 7 bases; J trimming: 2 bases; junction bases outside the gene matches: 6. The length of the CDR3 is 14 residues. The sequenced CDR3 bases are TGTGCCAGCACCATGGGGGGGATCACAGATACG. It is translated as CASTMGGITDT. The whole CDR3 sequence reads CASTMGGITDTQYF.